The table lists the clone carrying this TCR beta chain with a few counts. TCRdb keeps only in-frame clones here, not all; method: immunoSEQ multiplex PCR. The sample holds around 11,000 clones, about 51% seen once. This specimen belongs to a study of neoadjuvant anti-PD-1 for oral cavity cancer. Study in general: Non-progressing patients received a fourth nivolumab dose near day 43, then surgery on days 50-56.

The CDR3 totals 13 residues. Germline V gene lookup returns CDR1 MDHEN and CDR2 SYDVKM. V was shortened by 4 bases and J by 5 bases, with 11 bases between the two germline ends. This chain uses TRBV28 with TRBJ1-1; D is uncertain. Sequences were derived from tumor tissue, sampled before nivolumab (anti-PD-1) treatment. The sequence was obtained from a person between 35 and 79 years old with oral cavity squamous cell carcinoma. The CDR3 loop reads CASSWSASTEAFF. In DNA, the CDR3 is TGTGCCAGCAGTTGGTCAGCCTCAACTGAAGCTTTCTTT. The whole variable domain, remainder taken from reference TRBV28 and TRBJ1-1, is DVKVTQSSRYLVKRTGEKVFLECVQDMDHENMFWYRQDPGLGLRLIYFSYDVKMKEKGDIPEGYSVSREKKERFSLILESASTNQTSMYLCASSWSASTEAFFGQGTRLTVV.